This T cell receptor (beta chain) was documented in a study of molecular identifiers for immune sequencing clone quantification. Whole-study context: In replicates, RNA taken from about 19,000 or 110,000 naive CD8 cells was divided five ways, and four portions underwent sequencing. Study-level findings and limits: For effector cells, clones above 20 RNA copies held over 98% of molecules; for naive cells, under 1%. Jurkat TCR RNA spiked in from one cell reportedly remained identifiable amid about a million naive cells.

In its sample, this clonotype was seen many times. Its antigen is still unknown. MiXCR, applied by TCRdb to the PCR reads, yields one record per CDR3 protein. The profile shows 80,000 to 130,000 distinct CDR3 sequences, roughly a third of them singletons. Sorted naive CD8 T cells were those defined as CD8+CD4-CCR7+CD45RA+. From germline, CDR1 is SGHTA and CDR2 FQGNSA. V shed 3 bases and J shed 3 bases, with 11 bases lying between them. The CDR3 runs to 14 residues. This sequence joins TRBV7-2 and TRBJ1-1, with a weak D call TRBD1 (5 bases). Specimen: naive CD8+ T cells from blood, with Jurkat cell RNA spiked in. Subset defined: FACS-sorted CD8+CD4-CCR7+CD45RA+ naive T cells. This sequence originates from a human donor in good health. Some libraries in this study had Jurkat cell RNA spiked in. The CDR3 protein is CASSFNPGYTEAFF. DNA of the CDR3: TGTGCCAGCAGCTTCAATCCAGGGTACACTGAAGCTTTCTTT.